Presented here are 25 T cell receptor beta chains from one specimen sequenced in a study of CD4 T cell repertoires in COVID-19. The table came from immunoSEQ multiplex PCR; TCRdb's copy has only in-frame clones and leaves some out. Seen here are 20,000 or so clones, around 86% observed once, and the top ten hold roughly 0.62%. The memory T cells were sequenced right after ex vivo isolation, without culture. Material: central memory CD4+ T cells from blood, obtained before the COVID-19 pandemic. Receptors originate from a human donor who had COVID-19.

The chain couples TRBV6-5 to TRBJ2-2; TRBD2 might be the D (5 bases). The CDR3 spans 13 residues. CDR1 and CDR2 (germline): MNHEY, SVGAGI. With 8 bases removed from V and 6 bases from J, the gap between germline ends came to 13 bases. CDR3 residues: CASALSGAGELFF. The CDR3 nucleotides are TGTGCCAGCGCACTCTCCGGGGCCGGGGAGCTGTTTTTT.

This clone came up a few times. As DNA, the CDR3 is TGTGCCAGCAGCTTAGATAGGAGCTCCTACGAGCAGTACTTC. Translated: CASSLDRSSYEQYF. The gene calls are TRBV11-2 and TRBJ2-5; D is undetermined. The J call may not be correct, given that the DNA end is closer to TRBJ2-7. The CDR3 has 14 amino acids. The germline CDR1 and CDR2 sequences are SGHAT and FQNNGV.

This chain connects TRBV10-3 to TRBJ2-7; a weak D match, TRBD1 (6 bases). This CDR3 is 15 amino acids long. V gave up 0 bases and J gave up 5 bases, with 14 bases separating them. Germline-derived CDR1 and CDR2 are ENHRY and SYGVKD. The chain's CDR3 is CAISESRGQPDEQYF. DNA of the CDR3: TGTGCCATCAGTGAGTCTCGCGGACAGCCCGACGAGCAGTACTTC.

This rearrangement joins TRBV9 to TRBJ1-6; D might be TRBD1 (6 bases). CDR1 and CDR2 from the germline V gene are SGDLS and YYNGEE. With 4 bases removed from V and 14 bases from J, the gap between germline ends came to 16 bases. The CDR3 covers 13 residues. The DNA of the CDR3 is TGTGCCAGCAGCTACGGACAGTTTCCGGCCCTCCACTTT. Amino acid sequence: CASSYGQFPALHF.

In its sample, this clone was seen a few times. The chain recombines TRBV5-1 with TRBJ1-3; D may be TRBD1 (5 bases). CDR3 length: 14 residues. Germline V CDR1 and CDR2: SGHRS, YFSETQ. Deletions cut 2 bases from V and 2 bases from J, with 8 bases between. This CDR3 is CASSLRGTGNTIYF. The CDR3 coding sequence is TGCGCCAGCAGCTTAAGGGGAACTGGAAACACCATATATTTT.

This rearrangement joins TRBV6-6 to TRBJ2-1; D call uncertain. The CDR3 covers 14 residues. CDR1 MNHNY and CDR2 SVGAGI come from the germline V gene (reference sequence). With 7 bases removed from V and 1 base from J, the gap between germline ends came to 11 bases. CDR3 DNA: TGTGCCAGCAAAGAGGCGTTATCCTACAATGAGCAGTTCTTC. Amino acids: CASKEALSYNEQFF.

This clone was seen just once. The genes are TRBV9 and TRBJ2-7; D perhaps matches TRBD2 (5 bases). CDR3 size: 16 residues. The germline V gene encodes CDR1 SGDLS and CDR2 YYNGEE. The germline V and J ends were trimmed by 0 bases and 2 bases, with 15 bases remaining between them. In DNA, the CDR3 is TGTGCCAGCAGCGTAGCTTTGGCCAGCGGCCCCTACGAGCAGTACTTC. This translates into CASSVALASGPYEQYF.

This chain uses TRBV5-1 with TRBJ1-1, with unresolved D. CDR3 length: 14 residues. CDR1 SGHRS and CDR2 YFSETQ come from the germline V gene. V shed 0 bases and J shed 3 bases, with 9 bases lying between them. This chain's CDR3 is CASSLGVGDTEAFF. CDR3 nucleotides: TGCGCCAGCAGCTTGGGGGTGGGAGACACTGAAGCTTTCTTT.

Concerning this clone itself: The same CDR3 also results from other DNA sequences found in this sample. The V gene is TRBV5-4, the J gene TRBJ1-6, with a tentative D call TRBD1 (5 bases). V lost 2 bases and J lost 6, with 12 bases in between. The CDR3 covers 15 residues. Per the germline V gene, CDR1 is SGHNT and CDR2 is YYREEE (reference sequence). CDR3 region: CASSLRQGSNSPLHF. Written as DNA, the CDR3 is TGTGCCAGCAGCTTACGGCAGGGTAGTAATTCACCCCTCCACTTT.

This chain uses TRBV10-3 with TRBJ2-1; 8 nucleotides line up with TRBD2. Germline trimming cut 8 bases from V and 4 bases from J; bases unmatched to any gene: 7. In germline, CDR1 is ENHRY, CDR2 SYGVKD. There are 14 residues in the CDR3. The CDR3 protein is CAIGSGSSYNEQFF. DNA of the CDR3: TGTGCCATCGGGAGCGGGAGTTCTTACAATGAGCAGTTCTTC.

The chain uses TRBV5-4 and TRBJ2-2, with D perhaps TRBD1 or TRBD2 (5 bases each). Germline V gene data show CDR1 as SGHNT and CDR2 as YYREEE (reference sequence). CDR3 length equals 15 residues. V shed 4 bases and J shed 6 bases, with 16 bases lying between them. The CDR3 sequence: CASSVGRVGSGELFF. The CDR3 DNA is TGTGCCAGCAGCGTGGGGCGGGTGGGTTCCGGGGAGCTGTTTTTT.

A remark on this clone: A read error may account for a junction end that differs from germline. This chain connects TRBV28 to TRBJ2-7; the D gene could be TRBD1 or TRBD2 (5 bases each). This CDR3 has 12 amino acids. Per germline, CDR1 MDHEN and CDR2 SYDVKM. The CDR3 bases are TGTGCCAGCAATTTAGGGGAGTACGAGCAGTACTTC. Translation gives CASNLGEYEQYF.

DNA of the CDR3: TGCGCCAGCAGCTTGACGGGACAGGGGCCTTCTGGAAACACCATATATTTT. Its translation: CASSLTGQGPSGNTIYF. V is TRBV5-1 and J is TRBJ1-3, with 10 nucleotides matching TRBD1. V shed 1 base, J shed 1 base, and the junction held 5 bases outside the gene matches. Per the germline V gene, CDR1 is SGHRS and CDR2 is YFSETQ. The CDR3 is 17 amino acids.

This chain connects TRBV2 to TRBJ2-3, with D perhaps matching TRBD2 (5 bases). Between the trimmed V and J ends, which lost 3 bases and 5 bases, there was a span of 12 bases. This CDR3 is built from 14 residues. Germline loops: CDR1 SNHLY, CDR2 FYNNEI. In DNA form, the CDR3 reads TGTGCCAGCAGTGATCGGGGTGGGGAAGATACGCAGTATTTT. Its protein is CASSDRGGEDTQYF. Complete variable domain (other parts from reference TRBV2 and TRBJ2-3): EPEVTQTPSHQVTQMGQEVILRCVPISNHLYFYWYRQILGQKVEFLVSFYNNEISEKSEIFDDQFSVERPDGSNFTLKIRSTKLEDSAMYFCASSDRGGEDTQYFGPGTRLTVL.

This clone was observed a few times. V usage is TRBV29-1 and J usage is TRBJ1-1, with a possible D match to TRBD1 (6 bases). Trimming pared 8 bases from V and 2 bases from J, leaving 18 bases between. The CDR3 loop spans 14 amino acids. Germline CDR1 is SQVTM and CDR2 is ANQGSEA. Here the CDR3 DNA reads TGCAGCACGAAGAGGGGGGGCTCCAACACTGAAGCTTTCTTT. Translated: CSTKRGGSNTEAFF. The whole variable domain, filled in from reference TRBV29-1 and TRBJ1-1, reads SAVISQKPSRDICQRGTSLTIQCQVDSQVTMMFWYRQQPGQSLTLIATANQGSEATYESGFVIDKFPISRPNLTFSTLTVSNMSPEDSSIYLCSTKRGGSNTEAFFGQGTRLTVV.

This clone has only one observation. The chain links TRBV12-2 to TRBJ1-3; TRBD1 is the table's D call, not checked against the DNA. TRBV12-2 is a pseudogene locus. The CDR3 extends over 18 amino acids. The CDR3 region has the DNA TGTGCAAGTCGCTTAGCTTGTTGGTCAGGGGTTAATGGAAACACCATATATTTT. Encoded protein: CASRLACWSGVNGNTIYF.

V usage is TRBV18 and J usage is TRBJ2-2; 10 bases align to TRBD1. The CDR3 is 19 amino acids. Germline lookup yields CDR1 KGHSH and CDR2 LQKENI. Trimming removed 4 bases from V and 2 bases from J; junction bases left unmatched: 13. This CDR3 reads CASSLQPMGQGFNTGELFF. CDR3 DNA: TGTGCCAGCTCACTACAACCTATGGGACAGGGGTTCAACACCGGGGAGCTGTTTTTT.

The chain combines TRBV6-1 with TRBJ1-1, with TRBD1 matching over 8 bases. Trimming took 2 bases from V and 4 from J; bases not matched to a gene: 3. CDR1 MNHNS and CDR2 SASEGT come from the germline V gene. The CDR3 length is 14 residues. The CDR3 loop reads CASSEQGATTEAFF. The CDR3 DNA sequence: TGTGCCAGCAGTGAACAGGGGGCAACCACTGAAGCTTTCTTT.

CDR3 in amino acids: CASSNWGQGLNEQFF. The DNA for the CDR3 is TGTGCCAGCAGCAATTGGGGCCAGGGGCTGAATGAGCAGTTCTTC. The gene calls are TRBV5-5 and TRBJ2-1; a possible D gene is TRBD1 (6 bases). In germline, CDR1 is SGHKS, CDR2 YYEKEE (reference sequence). The CDR3 extends over 15 amino acids. Trimming removed 4 bases at V and 7 bases at J, with 18 bases between.

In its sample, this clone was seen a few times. DNA for the CDR3: TGTGCCTGGACGGCGGGACAGGGTCTCACTGAAGCTTTCTTT. Its translation is CAWTAGQGLTEAFF. V and J are TRBV30 and TRBJ1-1, with 9 bases aligning to TRBD1. Germline loops: CDR1 GTSNPN, CDR2 SVGIG (reference sequence). J was trimmed by 4 bases and V by 4 bases; bases with no gene match: 7. There are 14 residues in the CDR3.

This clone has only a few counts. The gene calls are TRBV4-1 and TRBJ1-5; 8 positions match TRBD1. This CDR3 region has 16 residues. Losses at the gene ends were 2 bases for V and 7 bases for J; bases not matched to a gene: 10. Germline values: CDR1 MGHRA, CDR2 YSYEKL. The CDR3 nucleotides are TGCGCCAGCAGCCAACCCGGGACAGGAAGAGGCCAGCCCCAGCATTTT. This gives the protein CASSQPGTGRGQPQHF.

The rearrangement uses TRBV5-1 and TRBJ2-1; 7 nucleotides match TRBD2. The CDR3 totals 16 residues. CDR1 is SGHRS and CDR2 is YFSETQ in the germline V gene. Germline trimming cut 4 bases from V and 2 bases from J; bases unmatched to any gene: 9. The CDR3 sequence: CASSPREGGTYNEQFF. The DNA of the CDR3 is TGCGCCAGCAGCCCGCGAGAGGGAGGGACCTACAATGAGCAGTTCTTC.

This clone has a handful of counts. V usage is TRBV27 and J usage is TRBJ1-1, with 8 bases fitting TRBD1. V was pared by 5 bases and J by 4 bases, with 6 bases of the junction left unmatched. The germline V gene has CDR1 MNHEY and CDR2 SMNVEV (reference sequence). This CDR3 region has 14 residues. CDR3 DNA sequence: TGTGCCAGCAGTGGTAGACAGGGGCGCACTGAAGCTTTCTTT. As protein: CASSGRQGRTEAFF.

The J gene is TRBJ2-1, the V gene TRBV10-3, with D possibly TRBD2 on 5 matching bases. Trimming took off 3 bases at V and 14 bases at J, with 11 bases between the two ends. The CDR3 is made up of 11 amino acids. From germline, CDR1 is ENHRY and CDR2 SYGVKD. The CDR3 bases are TGTGCCATCAGTGACGGGGTGGTGGAGTTCTTC. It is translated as CAISDGVVEFF.

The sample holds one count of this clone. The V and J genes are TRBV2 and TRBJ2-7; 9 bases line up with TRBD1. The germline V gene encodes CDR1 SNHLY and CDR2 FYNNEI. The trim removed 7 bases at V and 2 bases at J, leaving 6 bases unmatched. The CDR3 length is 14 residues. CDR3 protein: CASKTGTGTYEQYF. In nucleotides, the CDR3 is TGTGCCAGCAAGACCGGGACAGGGACCTACGAGCAGTACTTC.